This is a list of T cell receptor beta chains from one sample in a study of control samples from healthy donors and cancer patients. Using immunoSEQ multiplex PCR, the repertoire was profiled, and TCRdb retains in-frame clones only, with some absent. In the table there are 350,000 to 450,000 clones, 90% of which are singletons. Specimen: PBMCs. These receptors all come from a man aged 40-50 years with head and neck cancer. Both conserved end residues are part of each CDR3.

TRBJ2-3	TRBV6-2/TRBV6-3	CASSYSTGDTQYF
TRBJ1-4	TRBV30	CAWSVTGTNEKLFF
TRBJ2-1	TRBV5-1	CASSSQGDSYNEQFF
TRBJ2-2	TRBV29-1	CSVVGPLNTGELFF
TRBJ2-5	TRBV5-4	CASSLVGQETQYF
TRBJ2-4	TRBV15	CATSRGGGTEVAKNIQYF
TRBJ1-6	TRBV6-5	CASSDQKGFSPLHF
TRBJ1-2	TRBV4-3	CASSQSDRAPLMYGYTF
TRBJ2-6	TRBV19	CASSILPGHYTSGANVLTF
TRBJ1-3	TRBV7-2	CASSFLLSGNTIYF
TRBJ2-3	TRBV12-5	CASGLVVGAYTDTQYF
TRBJ2-5	TRBV15	CATSRDRREETQYF
TRBJ1-1	TRBV27	CASSLLMNTEAFF
TRBJ2-2	TRBV27	CASSPPAGGRVGELFF
TRBJ1-3	TRBV11-2	CASSLGRYSGNTIYF
TRBJ1-5	TRBV28	CASSPRVRGQRQPQHF
TRBJ2-3	TRBV25-1	CASSEYRASGRARDTQYF
TRBJ2-3	TRBV3-1/TRBV3-2	CASRPRRGEGGSGTQYF
TRBJ1-1	TRBV29-1	CSGGGTEAFF
TRBJ2-7	TRBV27	CASSFSGTGLYEQYF
TRBJ2-1	TRBV15	CALQGAAGEQFF
TRBJ2-5	TRBV11-1	CASSLASWDQETQYF
TRBJ2-2	TRBV27	CASSYTPARFKRELFF
TRBJ2-1	TRBV2	CASSDHFEQFF
TRBJ2-1	TRBV23-1	CASSPQGSLAGGSSYNEQFF
TRBJ2-1	TRBV11-3	CASSLRTGAYNEQFF
TRBJ2-2	TRBV7-2	CASSLAGGSNTGELFF
TRBJ1-2	TRBV3-1/TRBV3-2	CASSLGQGLKDGYTF
TRBJ2-3	TRBV7-9	CASSPRGQRESLQYF
TRBJ2-6	TRBV12-5	CASGTDRAGANVLTF
TRBJ2-2	TRBV5-6	CASSGTGRTYTGELFF
TRBJ1-1	TRBV10-3	CAISESGTGEGNTEAFF
TRBJ2-3	TRBV3-1/TRBV3-2	CASSQLAPIGTDTQYF
TRBJ2-1	TRBV7-6	CASSLYSGRTYNEQFF
TRBJ1-6	TRBV6-5	CASSRTRHNSPLHF
TRBJ1-5	TRBV10-3	CAAHQDSNQPQHF
TRBJ2-3	TRBV28	CASIPRRGLAGDTDTQYF
TRBJ2-5	TRBV28	CASSLGSSGWGETQYF
TRBJ2-7	TRBV28	CASSLSGSGVYEQYF
TRBJ1-3	TRBV7-3	CASSLTGGTGSGNTIYF
TRBJ2-3	TRBV28	CASSLTPGTYTDTQYF
TRBJ2-3	TRBV24-1	CATSDATITDTQYF
TRBJ1-5	TRBV5-8	CASSFGQGTLPQHF
TRBJ2-1	TRBV4-3	CASSQDRTGGGNEQFF
TRBJ2-2	TRBV12-5	CASVTVGDRLNTGELFF
TRBJ2-1	TRBV3-1/TRBV3-2	CASSQLTGEDEQFF